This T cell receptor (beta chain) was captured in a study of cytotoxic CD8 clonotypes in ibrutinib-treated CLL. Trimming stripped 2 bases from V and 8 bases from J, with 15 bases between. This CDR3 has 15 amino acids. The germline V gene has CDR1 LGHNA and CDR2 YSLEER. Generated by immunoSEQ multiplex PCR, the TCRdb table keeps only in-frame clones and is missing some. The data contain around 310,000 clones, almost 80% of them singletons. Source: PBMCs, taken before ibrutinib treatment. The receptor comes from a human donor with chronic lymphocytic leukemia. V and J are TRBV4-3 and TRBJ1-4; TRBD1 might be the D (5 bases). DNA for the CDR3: TGCGCCAGCAGCCAATCCGCCTCCTCAGGGGAAAAACTGTTTTTT. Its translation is CASSQSASSGEKLFF.